A selection of T cell receptor beta chains follows, all from one sample in a study of blood T cell repertoires in COVID-19. Generated by immunoSEQ multiplex PCR, the TCRdb table keeps only in-frame clones and is missing some. The sample holds some 87,000 clones, around three quarters seen once. The specimen was peripheral blood. The source is a man aged 50-60 years who had recovered from COVID-19. Each CDR3 is given with its conserved first and last residue. D genes are given only for firm matches. Rows may omit the clone size; those that give it use once, few, many or a size class.

J gene	D gene	V gene	clone size	CDR3 DNA	CDR3 protein
TRBJ2-7	-	TRBV18	once	TGTGCCAGGCAGGAGGTAAACTACGAGCAGTACTTC	CARQEVNYEQYF
TRBJ2-1	TRBD2	TRBV2	-	TGTGCCAGCAGGGTTACTAGCGGGGGGGCCGGTGAGCAGTTCTTC	CASRVTSGGAGEQFF
TRBJ2-1	-	TRBV18	once	TGTGCCAGCTCACGGGGGGAGAGCTCCTACAATGAGCAGTTCTTC	CASSRGESSYNEQFF
TRBJ1-5	-	TRBV3-1/TRBV3-2	-	TGTGCCAGCAGCCAAGATAGCGGAGTCAATCAGCCCCAGCATTTT	CASSQDSGVNQPQHF
TRBJ1-2	-	TRBV2	-	TGTGCCAGCAGTGAAATCGTGCTAAATGGCTACACCTTC	CASSEIVLNGYTF
TRBJ1-2	TRBD1	TRBV10-3	-	TGTGCCAGCTCGGGACAGGGGAGCAACTATGGCTACACCTTC	CASSGQGSNYGYTF
TRBJ2-2	TRBD1	TRBV7-9	-	TGTGCCAGCAGCACTAGGGCCCCAGGGGGTCCCAACACCGGGGAGCTGTTTTTT	CASSTRAPGGPNTGELFF
TRBJ2-3	TRBD2	TRBV11-3	-	TGTGCCAGCAGCCTAGGACTAGCGGACACAGATACGCAGTATTTT	CASSLGLADTDTQYF
TRBJ1-5	-	TRBV5-1	-	TGCGCCAGCAGCTTAGGGGGTAGCGGGCAGCCCCAGCATTTT	CASSLGGSGQPQHF
TRBJ1-4	TRBD1	TRBV4-2	-	TGTGCCAGCGCGACAGGGGGGAATGAAAAACTGTTTTTT	CASATGGNEKLFF
TRBJ1-1	-	TRBV30	-	TGTGCCTGGGCAGGGTTGAACACTGAAGCTTTCTTT	CAWAGLNTEAFF
TRBJ1-3	-	TRBV5-1	few	TGCGCCAGCAGCTGGGGAGGCCCTGGAAACACCATATATTTT	CASSWGGPGNTIYF
TRBJ2-7	-	TRBV18	-	TGTGCCAGCTCACCAGGGGAGGGACACCACTACGAGCAGTACTTC	CASSPGEGHHYEQYF
TRBJ1-1	-	TRBV3-1/TRBV3-2	-	TGTGCCAGCAGGGCTCGCGGGGGGGACACTGAAGCTTTCTTT	CASRARGGDTEAFF
TRBJ2-3	-	TRBV19	few	TGTGCCACCGGGGTCGGAGCCCTCACAGATACGCAGTATTTT	CATGVGALTDTQYF
TRBJ2-2	-	TRBV5-1	-	TGCGCCAGCAGCTTGTGGGGCGCCACCGGGGAGCTGTTTTTT	CASSLWGATGELFF
TRBJ2-1	TRBD2	TRBV19	-	TGTGCCAGTAGCCCTCGGAGTAGCGGGAGCTACAATGAGCAGTTCTTC	CASSPRSSGSYNEQFF
TRBJ2-5	TRBD1	TRBV3-1/TRBV3-2	-	TGTGCCAGCAGCCAATCGGACAGGGCCCCCCAAGAGACCCAGTACTTC	CASSQSDRAPQETQYF
TRBJ1-2	-	TRBV5-4	-	TGTGCCAGCAGCTTGGAACCAGGCCAACATGGCTACACCTTC	CASSLEPGQHGYTF
TRBJ2-7	TRBD1	TRBV28	-	TGTGCCAGCAGTAGGAGACAGGGGAGTGGGTACGAGCAGTACTTC	CASSRRQGSGYEQYF
TRBJ1-2	-	TRBV4-2	-	TGTGCCAGCAGCCAAGACGGGTCCTATGGCTACACCTTC	CASSQDGSYGYTF
TRBJ2-7	-	TRBV5-5	few	TGTGCCAGCAGCGTGGCGGGACTGGCCTCCTACGAGCAGTACTTC	CASSVAGLASYEQYF
TRBJ1-2	TRBD1	TRBV28	-	TGTGCCAGCAGTTTGGCAGGGGGCAGTGGCTACACCTTC	CASSLAGGSGYTF
TRBJ2-7	TRBD1	TRBV7-3	-	TGTGCCAGCAGCTTGGGGGACAGCTACGAGCAGTACTTC	CASSLGDSYEQYF
TRBJ1-6	TRBD1	TRBV25-1	once	TGTGCCAGCAGGAGGGACAGTTCGAATTCACCCCTCCACTTT	CASRRDSSNSPLHF
TRBJ2-1	-	TRBV9	-	TGTGCCAGCAGCGTAGGGGGCTCCTTCTCTTACAATGAGCAGTTCTTC	CASSVGGSFSYNEQFF
TRBJ1-5	-	TRBV5-8	-	TGTGCCAGCAGCTTCGGAGGTTACAATCAGCCCCAGCATTTT	CASSFGGYNQPQHF
TRBJ2-7	TRBD2	TRBV14	once	TGTGCCAGCAGCCAAGTAATAGCGGGAAGCTCCTACGAGCAGTACTTC	CASSQVIAGSSYEQYF
TRBJ1-1	-	TRBV12-3/TRBV12-4	-	TGTGCCAGCAGTTATGGCAGGGCCCCGCGGGCTTTCTTT	CASSYGRAPRAFF
TRBJ2-7	-	TRBV10-3	few	TGTGCCATCAGTGTCACCGGGGAGGAGCAGTACTTC	CAISVTGEEQYF
TRBJ2-7	-	TRBV10-3	-	TGTGCCATCAGTCTGGACAGAACCTACGAGCAGTACTTC	CAISLDRTYEQYF
TRBJ2-7	TRBD1	TRBV28	-	TGTGCCAGCAGCGGGACAGGCCATTCCTACGAGCAGTACTTC	CASSGTGHSYEQYF
TRBJ1-1	-	TRBV11-1	-	TGTGCCAGCAGCTTATCAGAGAACACTGAAGCTTTCTTT	CASSLSENTEAFF
TRBJ2-4	-	TRBV19	-	TGTGCCAGTAGTATTATTGTGGGGGGGCTCTCCAAAAACATTCAGTACTTC	CASSIIVGGLSKNIQYF
TRBJ1-1	-	TRBV19	-	TGTGCCAGTAGTCAGATCGCGAACACTGAAGCTTTCTTT	CASSQIANTEAFF
TRBJ2-3	-	TRBV10-3	-	TGTGCCATCAGTGAGTCGGGCACCGATACGCAGTATTTT	CAISESGTDTQYF
TRBJ2-7	-	TRBV29-1	-	TGCAGCGTTGAGGTCATCGGGTCGGTTGTGTACTTC	CSVEVIGSVVYF